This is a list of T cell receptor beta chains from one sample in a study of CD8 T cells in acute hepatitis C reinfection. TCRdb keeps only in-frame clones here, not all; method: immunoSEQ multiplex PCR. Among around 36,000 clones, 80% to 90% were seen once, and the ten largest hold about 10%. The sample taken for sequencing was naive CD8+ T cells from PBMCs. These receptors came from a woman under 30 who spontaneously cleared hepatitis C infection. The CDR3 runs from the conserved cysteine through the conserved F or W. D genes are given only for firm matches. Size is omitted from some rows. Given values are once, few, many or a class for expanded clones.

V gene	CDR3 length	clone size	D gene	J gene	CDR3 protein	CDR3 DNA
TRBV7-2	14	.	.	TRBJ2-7	CASSLDPGASEQYF	TGTGCCAGCAGCTTAGACCCAGGGGCCTCCGAGCAGTACTTC
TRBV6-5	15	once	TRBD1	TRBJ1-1	CASSAYRGLSTEAFF	TGTGCCAGCAGTGCCTACAGGGGGCTGAGCACTGAAGCTTTCTTT
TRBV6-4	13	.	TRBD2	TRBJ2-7	CASTGLAGHEQYF	TGTGCCAGCACGGGACTAGCGGGCCACGAGCAGTACTTC
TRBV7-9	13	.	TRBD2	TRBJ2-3	CASRSGTADTQYF	TGTGCCAGCCGCAGCGGGACTGCAGATACGCAGTATTTT
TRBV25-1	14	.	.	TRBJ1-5	CASSGGRSNQPQHF	TGTGCCAGCAGTGGTGGCAGAAGCAATCAGCCCCAGCATTTT
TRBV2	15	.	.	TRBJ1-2	CASSDPPSTGDGYTF	TGTGCCAGCAGTGACCCCCCATCTACCGGGGATGGCTACACCTTC
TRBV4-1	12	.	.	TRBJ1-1	CASSQDGAEAFF	TGCGCCAGCAGCCAAGATGGGGCTGAAGCTTTCTTT
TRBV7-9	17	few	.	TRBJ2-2	CASSLDFRGANTGELFF	TGTGCCAGCAGCTTAGATTTTAGAGGGGCGAACACCGGGGAGCTGTTTTTT
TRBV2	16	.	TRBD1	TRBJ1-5	CASSYDRGQSNQPQHF	TGTGCCAGCAGTTATGACAGGGGACAAAGCAATCAGCCCCAGCATTTT
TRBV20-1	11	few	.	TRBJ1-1	CSAGGNTEAFF	TGCAGTGCAGGGGGTAACACTGAAGCTTTCTTT
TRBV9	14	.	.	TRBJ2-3	CASSERDLTDTQYF	TGTGCCAGCAGCGAGAGGGACTTGACAGATACGCAGTATTTT
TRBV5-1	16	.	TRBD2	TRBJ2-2	CASSFSLAGEIGELFF	TGCGCCAGCAGCTTCTCTCTAGCGGGAGAGATCGGGGAGCTGTTTTTT
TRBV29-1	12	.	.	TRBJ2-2	CSVDQGYGELFF	TGCAGCGTTGATCAGGGGTACGGGGAGCTGTTTTTT
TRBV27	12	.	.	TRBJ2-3	CASRSSGDTQYF	TGTGCCAGCAGGTCGAGTGGAGATACGCAGTATTTT
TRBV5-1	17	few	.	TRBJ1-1	CASSFTLLTARNTEAFF	TGCGCCAGCAGCTTTACCCTCCTGACAGCTCGGAACACTGAAGCTTTCTTT
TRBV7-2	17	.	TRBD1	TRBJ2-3	CASSFGTGLSSTDTQYF	TGTGCCAGCAGCTTTGGGACAGGGCTCTCTAGCACAGATACGCAGTATTTT
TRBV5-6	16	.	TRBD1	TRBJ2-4	CASSKTGGLTKNIQYF	TGTGCCAGCAGCAAGACAGGGGGTTTGACCAAAAACATTCAGTACTTC
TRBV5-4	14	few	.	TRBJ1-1	CASSLDGANTEAFF	TGTGCCAGCAGCTTGGATGGAGCTAACACTGAAGCTTTCTTT
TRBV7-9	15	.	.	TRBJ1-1	CASSLGKGMNTEAFF	TGTGCCAGCAGCTTAGGGAAGGGGATGAACACTGAAGCTTTCTTT
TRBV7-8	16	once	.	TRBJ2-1	CASSLVGGRRYNEQFF	TGTGCCAGCAGCTTAGTTGGAGGGCGGAGGTACAATGAGCAGTTCTTC
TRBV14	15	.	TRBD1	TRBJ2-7	CASSHYRGRFNEQYF	TGTGCCAGCAGCCACTACAGGGGGCGCTTCAACGAGCAGTACTTC
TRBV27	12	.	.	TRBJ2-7	CASSFEGGEQYF	TGTGCCAGCAGTTTTGAGGGCGGGGAGCAGTACTTC
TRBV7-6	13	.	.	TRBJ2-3	CASSLLRFDTQYF	TGTGCCAGCAGCTTACTTCGATTCGATACGCAGTATTTT
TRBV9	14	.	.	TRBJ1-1	CASSVEAGAIEAFF	TGTGCCAGCAGCGTAGAGGCAGGGGCCATCGAAGCTTTCTTT